This T cell receptor beta chain was retrieved from a study of cytotoxic CD8 clonotypes in ibrutinib-treated CLL. At the level of the study: Median treatment time before response sampling was over 9 months, range 6 to 36. Average yields of approximately 260,000 productive templates and 75,000 to 100,000 productive rearrangements characterized the samples. General observations from the study: The study found clonality rose at ibrutinib response, then fell toward baseline at progression.

Generated by immunoSEQ multiplex PCR, the TCRdb table keeps only in-frame clones and is missing some. The table records a few hundred thousand clones, approximately 80% of them present only once. On this clone itself: Its cognate antigen is unknown.

This CDR3 is 14 amino acids long. Trimming cost V 5 bases and J 4 bases, with 12 bases left between them. Germline CDR1 and CDR2: SGHRS and YFSETQ. The sample was PBMCs, taken before ibrutinib treatment. The clonotype originates from a human donor with chronic lymphocytic leukemia. The chain links TRBV5-1 to TRBJ1-4; possibly TRBD1 for D (6 bases). The CDR3 is CASSFGQINEKLFF. DNA for the CDR3: TGCGCCAGCAGTTTCGGACAGATTAATGAAAAACTGTTTTTT.